One and the same sample provided the 13 T cell receptor beta chains below, sequenced in a study of post-analysis software for immune sequencing data. The library was made from cDNA and included unique molecular identifiers. TCRdb itself ran the PCR reads through MiXCR, one entry per CDR3 protein. The sample has around 440,000 distinct CDR3 sequences, 45% seen once. The study's findings and limits: With TRBV5-6, TRBV5-1 and TRBV20-1 included, about five TRBV segments were more frequent in patients than in controls.

These receptors' targets are unknown. Material: blood. These receptors originate from a girl aged 5-17 years with multiple sclerosis.

V usage is TRBV10-3 and J usage is TRBJ1-2; D gene unclear. Germline CDR1 and CDR2: ENHRY and SYGVKD. V was clipped by 3 bases and J by 6 bases, with 14 bases between them. This CDR3 has 14 amino acids. Written as DNA, the CDR3 is TGTGCCATCAGTGAAGTGACACGCGACGATGGCTACACCTTC. Its translation is CAISEVTRDDGYTF.

The CDR3 protein is CASSSRHGHYNEQFF. CDR3 nucleotide sequence: TGTGCCAGCAGTTCCCGACATGGACACTACAATGAGCAGTTCTTC. The J gene is TRBJ2-1, the V gene TRBV21-1; the D call TRBD1 from the table was never checked on the DNA. TRBV21-1 is a pseudogene segment. The CDR3 runs 15 residues.

The rearrangement uses TRBV20-1 and TRBJ2-7; D is unclear. Germline assignment: CDR1 DFQATT and CDR2 SNEGSKA (reference sequence). This CDR3 has 11 residues. Trimming left V 7 bases short and J 5 bases short, with 12 bases between. DNA for the CDR3: TGCAGTGTTAGGAGTAGCCACGAGCAGTACTTC. This encodes CSVRSSHEQYF.

The chain combines TRBV7-2 with TRBJ2-7; 14 positions match TRBD2. The CDR3 sequence is 18 residues long. Germline V gene lookup returns CDR1 SGHTA and CDR2 FQGNSA. Germline trimming cut 1 base from V and 4 bases from J; bases unmatched to any gene: 9. The CDR3 loop is CASSLVPGLAGAIYEQYF. CDR3 coding DNA: TGTGCCAGCAGCTTAGTCCCGGGACTAGCGGGAGCTATTTACGAGCAGTACTTC.

The chain links TRBV7-9 to TRBJ2-7; D may be TRBD1 (5 bases). The CDR3 length is 13 residues. V was trimmed by 5 bases and J by 7 bases, leaving 15 bases between them. Germline-derived CDR1 and CDR2 are SEHNR and FQNEAQ (reference sequence). The CDR3 bases are TGTGCCAGCAGCATTGTCCCAGGGAATGAGCAGTACTTC. This codes for CASSIVPGNEQYF.

This clonotype turned up a few times. The chain joins TRBV9 to TRBJ2-1, with TRBD2 identical over 8 bases. Germline CDR1 reads SGDLS; CDR2 reads YYNGEE. V trimming: 0 bases; J trimming: 10 bases; junction bases outside the gene matches: 6. The CDR3 length is 14 residues. CDR3 in DNA: TGTGCCAGCAGCGTAGCGGGAGGGCCGTACGAGCAGTTCTTC. Protein product: CASSVAGGPYEQFF.

This clonotype turned up a few times. The V and J genes are TRBV6-5 and TRBJ2-5; 10 nucleotides match TRBD1. The V gene's germline CDR1 is MNHEY and CDR2 SVGAGI. CDR3 length: 16 residues. Trimming cost V 3 bases and J 4 bases; bases outside gene matches: 8. In DNA, the CDR3 is TGTGCCAGCAGTTATTACTGGACAGGGGGGGGAGAGACCCAGTACTTC. Its translation: CASSYYWTGGGETQYF.

The chain recombines TRBV12-3 or TRBV12-4 with TRBJ1-5; no firm D call. Trimming removed 5 bases from V and 0 bases from J, with 23 bases in between. CDR3 length equals 19 residues. CDR3 loop: CASSPRRAGISRSNQPQHF. In DNA, the CDR3 is TGTGCCAGCAGTCCTCGCCGGGCCGGGATAAGTCGTAGCAATCAGCCCCAGCATTTT.

This clonotype was observed a single time. V usage is TRBV4-2 and J usage is TRBJ2-4; 14 nucleotides agree with TRBD2. The closer fit of TRBJ2-7 to the DNA end suggests the J call may be wrong. This CDR3 has 17 residues. Germline V lookup: CDR1 LGHNA, CDR2 YNFKEQ. For the CDR3, the DNA is TGTGCCAGCAGCCCTGAGGGGACTAGCGGGAGTCCCTACGAGCAGTACTTC. This codes for CASSPEGTSGSPYEQYF.

The gene calls are TRBV28 and TRBJ1-4; tentatively, D is TRBD1 (5 bases). V lost 6 bases, J lost 8 bases, and 19 bases lay in between. Germline V gene sequence: CDR1 MDHEN, CDR2 SYDVKM. The CDR3 is 15 residues long. CDR3 DNA sequence: TGTGCCAGCAGCCCCTCGACAGTTCGTGTGGAAAAACTGTTTTTT. Translated, it gives CASSPSTVRVEKLFF.

This chain links TRBV20-1 with TRBJ2-1; 13 positions agree with TRBD2. The CDR3 is 16 amino acids. Unmatched junction bases numbered 17, after V lost 5 bases and J lost 13 bases. Germline V CDR1 and CDR2: DFQATT, SNEGSKA (reference sequence). CDR3 sequence: CSAPPGLAGVRETQFF. The CDR3 DNA reads TGCAGTGCTCCCCCCGGACTAGCGGGAGTACGAGAGACCCAGTTCTTC.

The sample holds a few counts of this clonotype. V usage is TRBV7-9 and J usage is TRBJ2-7, with TRBD2 matching over 8 bases. CDR1 SEHNR and CDR2 FQNEAQ come from the germline V gene (reference sequence). V shed 5 bases and J 1 base; nucleotides not matched to a gene: 1. The CDR3 runs to 13 residues. The CDR3 spells CASSERGSYEQYF. CDR3 nucleotide sequence: TGTGCCAGCAGCGAGCGGGGGTCCTACGAGCAGTACTTC.

The chain links TRBV7-9 to TRBJ2-3, with a possible D match to TRBD1 (6 bases). This CDR3 contains 15 residues. The germline V gene has CDR1 SEHNR and CDR2 FQNEAQ (reference sequence). V was pared by 3 bases and J by 0 bases, with 10 bases between. CDR3 amino acids: CASSFGTLSTDTQYF. CDR3 sequence (DNA): TGTGCCAGCAGCTTCGGGACACTTAGCACAGATACGCAGTATTTT.